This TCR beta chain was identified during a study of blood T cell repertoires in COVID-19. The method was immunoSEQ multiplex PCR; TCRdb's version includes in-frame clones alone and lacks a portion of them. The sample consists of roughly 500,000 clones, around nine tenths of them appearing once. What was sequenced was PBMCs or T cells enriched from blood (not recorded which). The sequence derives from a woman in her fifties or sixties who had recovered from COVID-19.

Written as DNA, the CDR3 is TGTGCCAGCAGCGGTCGGGGTTCGAACACCGGGGAGCTGTTTTTT. This codes for CASSGRGSNTGELFF. The chain recombines TRBV9 with TRBJ2-2; D is possibly TRBD2 (5 bases). V gave up 3 bases and J gave up 0 bases, with 9 bases separating them. Germline lookup yields CDR1 SGDLS and CDR2 YYNGEE. This CDR3 spans 15 amino acids.